This paragraph reports one T cell receptor beta chain. The antigen is not known. CD4+ cell separation produced CD45RA+ naive and CD45RA-negative memory subsets. The source of the sample is a study of shared clonotypes between healthy human individuals. Between the trimmed V and J ends, which lost 4 bases and 12 bases, there was a span of 18 bases. In germline, CDR1 is SQVTM, CDR2 ANQGSEA. This CDR3 has 12 amino acids. Profiled with immunoSEQ multiplex PCR; TCRdb holds only in-frame clones, not every one. In the table there are approximately 1,500,000 clones, around 98% of which are singletons. Overall study results and limits: When naive CD4 clonotypes were compared across a few donors, roughly 4.9% were shared. Rarefaction indicated that sorted-subset sequencing remained incomplete although depth was large.

The genes are TRBV29-1 and TRBJ1-2; perhaps TRBD1 as D (6 bases). The receptor comes from a man aged 30-40 years in good health. The material sequenced was naive CD4+ T cells sorted from blood. Indicated subset: CD45RA+ positively selected. CDR3 sequence: CSVVGQLAGNTF. The DNA of the CDR3 is TGCAGCGTTGTTGGACAGCTCGCAGGCAACACCTTC.